The rows below give T cell receptor beta chains drawn from one sample of a study of blood T cell repertoires in COVID-19. TCRdb's table, derived via immunoSEQ multiplex PCR, lists solely in-frame clones and lacks some. The sample holds roughly 200,000 clones, around 90% seen once. Sequenced input: PBMCs or T cells enriched from blood (not recorded which). These receptors were collected from a man in his thirties or forties who had recovered from COVID-19. CDR3s include the opening cysteine and the closing phenylalanine or tryptophan. D genes are given only for firm matches. Size tells how often a clone was seen (once, few, many) or the class of an expanded clone, and some rows leave it out.

>TRBJ1-5|.|TRBD1|TRBV19
CASSTQGASNQPQHF
TGTGCCAGTAGTACCCAGGGGGCGAGCAATCAGCCCCAGCATTTT
>TRBJ2-1|.|.|TRBV28
CASSLIDEQFF
TGTGCCAGCAGTCTAATTGATGAGCAGTTCTTC
>TRBJ1-5|once|TRBD1|TRBV19
CASRNDRVSNNQPQHF
TGTGCCAGTAGGAACGACAGGGTATCTAACAATCAGCCCCAGCATTTT
>TRBJ2-3|.|TRBD1|TRBV5-1
CASRMPGQGWFSTDTQYF
TGCGCCAGCAGAATGCCGGGACAGGGTTGGTTTAGCACAGATACGCAGTATTTT
>TRBJ2-7|once|.|TRBV25-1
CASSDVSGDSSYEQYF
TGTGCCAGCAGTGACGTTTCAGGCGACAGCTCCTACGAGCAGTACTTC
>TRBJ1-3|.|TRBD1|TRBV27
CASSLSWTGGNTIYF
TGTGCCAGCAGTTTATCTTGGACAGGTGGAAACACCATATATTTT
>TRBJ2-5|.|TRBD1|TRBV19
CASSTGQGARETQYF
TGTGCCAGTAGTACCGGACAGGGGGCGCGGGAGACCCAGTACTTC
>TRBJ2-7|.|.|TRBV10-3
CAISDGPTGNGVEQYF
TGTGCCATCAGTGACGGCCCCACAGGGAATGGCGTCGAGCAGTACTTC
>TRBJ2-3|.|TRBD2|TRBV15
CATSRDSHLAGGPTDTQYF
TGTGCCACCAGCAGAGACTCCCATCTAGCGGGGGGGCCAACAGATACGCAGTATTTT
>TRBJ1-2|.|.|TRBV20-1
CSASDGSGYTF
TGCAGTGCTAGTGATGGGAGCGGCTACACCTTC
>TRBJ1-2|.|TRBD1|TRBV10-3
CAIRDATGAINGYTF
TGTGCCATCAGGGATGCGACAGGGGCGATCAATGGCTACACCTTC
>TRBJ1-1|.|TRBD1|TRBV5-1
CASSFLTGGKNTEAFF
TGCGCCAGCAGCTTCCTGACAGGGGGCAAGAACACTGAAGCTTTCTTT
>TRBJ2-7|.|TRBD2|TRBV10-1
CASSESRLAGQLNYEQYF
TGCGCCAGCAGTGAGAGTCGGCTAGCGGGGCAGCTTAACTACGAGCAGTACTTC
>TRBJ1-4|.|.|TRBV12-3/TRBV12-4
CASKGEGEKLFF
TGTGCCAGTAAGGGGGAGGGTGAAAAACTGTTTTTT
>TRBJ2-7|.|.|TRBV4-1
CASSQDLDEQYF
TGCGCCAGCAGCCAAGATTTAGACGAGCAGTACTTC
>TRBJ2-7|few|TRBD2|TRBV7-9
CASSLVGLGNPYEQYF
TGTGCCAGCAGCTTAGTGGGACTAGGGAATCCCTACGAGCAGTACTTC
>TRBJ2-1|.|TRBD1|TRBV19
CASSIRQGARDEQFF
TGTGCCAGTAGTATTCGGCAGGGGGCTAGGGATGAGCAGTTCTTC
>TRBJ1-3|.|TRBD1|TRBV19
CASSTGGSGNTIYF
TGTGCCAGTAGTACAGGGGGATCTGGAAACACCATATATTTT
>TRBJ1-1|.|.|TRBV27
CASSQTDPNTEAFF
TGTGCCAGCAGTCAGACAGATCCGAACACTGAAGCTTTCTTT
>TRBJ2-7|.|.|TRBV20-1
CSASGHQGSAYEQYF
TGCAGTGCTAGTGGTCACCAGGGATCCGCCTACGAGCAGTACTTC
>TRBJ2-7|.|TRBD1|TRBV6-5
CASSYSGQGAAYEQYF
TGTGCCAGCAGTTACTCGGGACAGGGGGCGGCCTACGAGCAGTACTTC
>TRBJ1-6|few|.|TRBV9
CASSVDSRSSYNSPLHF
TGTGCCAGCAGCGTGGACTCTAGGAGCTCCTATAATTCACCCCTCCACTTT
>TRBJ2-7|.|TRBD2|TRBV19
CASSIDSGRAEQYF
TGTGCCAGTAGTATAGATAGCGGGAGGGCCGAGCAGTACTTC
>TRBJ1-5|.|.|TRBV9
CASSVAGNQPQHF
TGTGCCAGCAGCGTCGCAGGGAATCAGCCCCAGCATTTT
>TRBJ1-1|.|TRBD1|TRBV13
CASSTRTGMVHTEAFF
TGTGCCAGCAGTACCCGGACAGGGATGGTTCACACTGAAGCTTTCTTT
>TRBJ1-2|.|.|TRBV25-1
CASSEFGVSTSGYTF
TGTGCCAGCAGTGAGTTCGGAGTTTCTACCTCAGGCTACACCTTC
>TRBJ2-3|.|.|TRBV11-2
CASSRTGPDTQYF
TGTGCCAGCAGCCGGACTGGGCCAGATACGCAGTATTTT
>TRBJ1-5|once|.|TRBV19
CASSIFRGRGNQPQHF
TGTGCCAGTAGTATTTTTCGGGGAAGGGGCAATCAGCCCCAGCATTTT